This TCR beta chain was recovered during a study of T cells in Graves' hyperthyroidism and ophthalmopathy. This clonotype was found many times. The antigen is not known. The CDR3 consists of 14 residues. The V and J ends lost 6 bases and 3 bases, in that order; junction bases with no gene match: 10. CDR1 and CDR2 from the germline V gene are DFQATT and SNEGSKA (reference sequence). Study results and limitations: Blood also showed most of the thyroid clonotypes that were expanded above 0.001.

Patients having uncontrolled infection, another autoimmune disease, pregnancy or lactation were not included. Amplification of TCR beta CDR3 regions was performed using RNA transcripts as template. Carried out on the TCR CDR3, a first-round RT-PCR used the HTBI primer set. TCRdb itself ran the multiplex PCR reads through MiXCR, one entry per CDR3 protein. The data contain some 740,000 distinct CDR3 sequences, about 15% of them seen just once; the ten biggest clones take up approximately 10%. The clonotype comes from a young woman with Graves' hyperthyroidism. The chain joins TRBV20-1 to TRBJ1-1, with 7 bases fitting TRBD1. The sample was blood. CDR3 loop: CSAHRQGVHTEAFF. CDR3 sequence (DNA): TGCAGTGCACACCGACAGGGTGTTCACACTGAAGCTTTCTTT.